The 22 T cell receptor beta chains reported below all come from one sample, sequenced in a study of blood T cells in healthy people across ages. Alongside a J-beta primer mix, a sample-barcoded 5' primer served in a second PCR lasting roughly 6 to 11 cycles. TCRdb itself ran the 5' RACE reads through MiXCR, one entry per CDR3 protein. This table holds about 830,000 distinct CDR3 sequences, around 68% found once. Sequences were obtained from blood. The origin of the receptors is a man aged 25-45 years in good health.

The J gene is TRBJ1-6, the V gene TRBV15; TRBD1 agrees at 7 bases. Germline V gene sequence: CDR1 LNHNV, CDR2 YYDKDF (reference sequence). This CDR3 comprises 16 residues. V shed 2 bases, J shed 4 bases, and the junction held 5 bases outside the gene matches. The CDR3 bases are TGTGCCACCAGCAGACCCCCGGGACAGTATAATTCACCCCTCCACTTT. It codes for CATSRPPGQYNSPLHF.

This clonotype was counted between two and nine times. One end of the junction does not line up with germline, which may come from a read error. This chain connects TRBV7-3 to TRBJ2-1, with TRBD1 identical over 9 bases. The CDR3 spans 17 residues. The V gene's germline CDR1 is SGHTA and CDR2 FQGTGA. CDR3 coding DNA: TGTGCTAGCAGCTTGGGACAGGGAACTTGGAAAGGAAATGAGCAGTTCTTC. Translating it yields CASSLGQGTWKGNEQFF.

This chain uses TRBV10-3 with TRBJ1-1, with D possibly TRBD1 on 5 matching bases. The CDR3 length is 15 residues. The germline CDR1 and CDR2 sequences are ENHRY and SYGVKD. V was cut by 3 bases and J by 1 base, with 12 bases left in between. As DNA, the CDR3 is TGTGCCATCAGTGAAGTGGCAGGGCGGAACACTGAAGCTTTCTTT. It encodes CAISEVAGRNTEAFF.

This clonotype has more than one count but fewer than ten. The chain employs TRBV20-1 and TRBJ2-7; TRBD2 matches 12 bases. J was trimmed by 2 bases and V by 6 bases; bases with no gene match: 5. The CDR3 runs to 14 residues. Germline V lookup: CDR1 DFQATT, CDR2 SNEGSKA (reference sequence). For the CDR3, the DNA is TGCAGTGCCTCACTAGCGGGGGGTACCTACGAGCAGTACTTC. This sequence encodes CSASLAGGTYEQYF.

J is TRBJ2-1 and V is TRBV7-2, with 9 nucleotides matching TRBD2. Germline trimming cut 5 bases from V and 9 bases from J; bases unmatched to any gene: 17. There are 17 residues in the CDR3. CDR1 and CDR2 from the germline V gene are SGHTA and FQGNSA. The CDR3 DNA sequence: TGTGCCAGCAGCCTCAATAGCGGGGGCCACGGCTTTGGTGAGCAGTTCTTC. Protein: CASSLNSGGHGFGEQFF.

V and J are TRBV11-1 and TRBJ2-3; 9 nucleotides align to TRBD1. Germline V CDR1 and CDR2: SGHAT, FQDESV (reference sequence). This CDR3 is 16 amino acids long. J gave up 4 bases and V 5 bases, and 10 bases lay outside the gene matches. The CDR3 reads CASSQGTGTVADTQYF. The CDR3 bases are TGTGCCAGCAGCCAGGGGACAGGGACCGTTGCAGATACGCAGTATTTT.

The V and J genes are TRBV3-1 and TRBJ2-7, with 8 positions matching TRBD1. Germline-derived CDR1 and CDR2 are LGHDT and YNNKEL (reference sequence). The CDR3 runs to 16 residues. With 0 bases clipped from V and 3 bases from J, the junction kept 7 bases outside the gene matches. Here the CDR3 reads CASSQDIRGPRYEQYF. The DNA for the CDR3 is TGTGCCAGCAGCCAAGATATCAGGGGGCCACGCTACGAGCAGTACTTC.

This rearrangement joins TRBV20-1 to TRBJ2-2, with a tentative D call TRBD1 (6 bases). Per the germline V gene, CDR1 is DFQATT and CDR2 is SNEGSKA (reference sequence). The V gene lost 5 bases and the J gene lost 6 bases, with 10 bases spanning the gap. There are 12 residues in the CDR3. Here the CDR3 reads CSAYRAPGELFF. The CDR3 DNA sequence: TGCAGTGCTTACAGGGCTCCCGGGGAGCTGTTTTTT.

This clonotype was seen a handful of times. The chain recombines TRBV4-3 with TRBJ2-7; D unclear. Germline V gene data show CDR1 as LGHNA and CDR2 as YSLEER. Deletions cut 0 bases from V and 3 bases from J, with 9 bases between. This CDR3 is 14 amino acids long. The CDR3 reads CASSQDLWLYEQYF. The CDR3 bases are TGCGCCAGCAGCCAAGATCTCTGGCTCTACGAGCAGTACTTC.

As concerns this clonotype: A single base separates this from a much larger clone, so it may be a read error. The chain joins TRBV6-5 to TRBJ2-3; 12 positions agree with TRBD2. Germline V gives CDR1 MNHEY, CDR2 SVGAGI. J gave up 4 bases and V 5 bases, and 4 bases lay outside the gene matches. The CDR3 loop spans 15 amino acids. The CDR3 DNA sequence: TGTGCCAGCAGTGGGGCTAGCGGGGGGGCAGATACGCAGTATTTT. Residues: CASSGASGGADTQYF.

The rearrangement uses TRBV4-2 and TRBJ2-3, with D perhaps matching TRBD1 (6 bases). V gave up 0 bases and J gave up 6 bases, with 28 bases separating them. The length of the CDR3 is 20 residues. The V gene's germline CDR1 is LGHNA and CDR2 YNFKEQ. CDR3 sequence reads: CASSQEPYYDRRLEGDTQYF. The CDR3 nucleotides read TGTGCCAGCAGCCAAGAACCATACTATGACAGGCGGCTGGAAGGGGATACGCAGTATTTT.

The chain has TRBV29-1 and TRBJ2-5; D gene ambiguous. The V end was cut by 5 bases, the J end by 5 bases, with 15 bases between. The CDR3 covers 13 residues. Germline CDR1 and CDR2: SQVTM and ANQGSEA. CDR3 sequence: CSVPGRWRETQYF. The CDR3, as DNA: TGCAGCGTTCCAGGCCGGTGGCGGGAGACCCAGTACTTC.

This clonotype has only a few counts. The J gene is TRBJ1-1, the V gene TRBV12-3 or TRBV12-4; TRBD1 might be the D (5 bases). Trimming removed 8 bases from V and 5 bases from J, with 21 bases in between. The CDR3 spans 15 residues. CDR3 in DNA: TGTGCCAGCTCATCTAGTTGGGGGGGTAGGACTGAAGCTTTCTTT. Its translation: CASSSSWGGRTEAFF.

As DNA, the CDR3 is TGTGCCAGCAGCTTGGCCAAACTAGCGGGGGGGCTTGAGCAGTTCTTC. This encodes CASSLAKLAGGLEQFF. The rearrangement joins TRBV5-6 to TRBJ2-1; 13 bases map to TRBD2. V was pared by 0 bases and J by 9 bases, with 6 bases of the junction left unmatched. The CDR3 sequence is 16 residues long. From germline, CDR1 is SGHDT and CDR2 YYEEEE.

This rearrangement joins TRBV28 to TRBJ2-7; 8 nucleotides agree with TRBD1. The V segment lost 6 bases and the J segment 6 bases; nucleotides outside the gene matches: 7. The CDR3 extends over 13 amino acids. Germline loops: CDR1 MDHEN, CDR2 SYDVKM. The CDR3 region is CASRDRVLLEQYF. The DNA for the CDR3 is TGTGCCAGCAGGGACAGGGTATTACTCGAGCAGTACTTC.

The V and J genes are TRBV4-3 and TRBJ2-1; a possible D gene is TRBD1 (6 bases). Germline CDR1 LGHNA, CDR2 YSLEER. Between the trimmed V and J ends, which lost 5 bases and 0 bases, there was a span of 26 bases. The CDR3 is 20 amino acids. CDR3 protein: CASSAHRTASVTSSYNEQFF. As DNA, the CDR3 is TGCGCCAGCAGCGCGCACCGGACAGCTTCCGTCACGAGCTCCTACAATGAGCAGTTCTTC.

This chain links TRBV29-1 with TRBJ2-3; 9 nucleotides line up with TRBD2. The V gene's germline CDR1 is SQVTM and CDR2 ANQGSEA. CDR3 length equals 20 residues. The trim removed 0 bases at V and 2 bases at J, leaving 18 bases unmatched. CDR3 in DNA: TGCAGCGTTGAAGACTTCATAGCTCAAAGCGGGGGGTGGAACACAGATACGCAGTATTTT. Its translation: CSVEDFIAQSGGWNTDTQYF.

The V gene is TRBV3-1, the J gene TRBJ2-5; 7 positions match TRBD1. The CDR3 consists of 15 residues. Losses at the gene ends were 0 bases for V and 2 bases for J; bases not matched to a gene: 3. Germline loops: CDR1 LGHDT, CDR2 YNNKEL (reference sequence). The chain's CDR3 is CASSQDWGQQETQYF. The CDR3 DNA follows: TGTGCCAGCAGCCAAGATTGGGGACAGCAAGAGACCCAGTACTTC.

The V gene is TRBV29-1, the J gene TRBJ1-1; the D is unclear. Per the germline V gene, CDR1 is SQVTM and CDR2 is ANQGSEA. V was cut by 0 bases and J by 4 bases, with 15 bases left in between. CDR3 length: 15 amino acids. The DNA for the CDR3 is TGCAGCGTTGAAGATCGTGAGGGTGTGGGCACTGAAGCTTTCTTT. Its translation: CSVEDREGVGTEAFF.

As regards this clonotype: At one of its ends the junction is not consistent with the germline gene, which may arise from a read error. The J gene is TRBJ1-4, the V gene TRBV4-1; no clear D gene. CDR1 and CDR2 (germline): MGHRA, YSYEKL. This CDR3 region has 16 residues. The CDR3 DNA follows: TGCGCCAGTAGCCATGGGTTTGGGGTAGTAGATGAAAAACTGTTTTTT. This encodes CASSHGFGVVDEKLFF.

This clonotype appeared once. The rearrangement links TRBV28 to TRBJ2-5; D may be TRBD2 (6 bases). The CDR3 is made up of 16 amino acids. V dropped 6 bases and J dropped 4 bases, with 21 bases sitting between them. Looked up from germline, CDR1 is MDHEN and CDR2 is SYDVKM. The CDR3 loop reads CASRRGGGRRTETQYF. The CDR3 DNA follows: TGTGCCAGCAGGCGGGGAGGCGGTAGAAGAACAGAGACCCAGTACTTC.

This clonotype is a singleton in its sample. The chain joins TRBV6-5 to TRBJ1-1, with 9 positions matching TRBD1. V dropped 8 bases and J dropped 4; count of bases not matched to a gene: 5. Germline loops: CDR1 MNHEY, CDR2 SVGAGI. The CDR3 is 13 residues long. The CDR3 nucleotides are TGTGCCAGCGCTGGACAGGGGACCACTGAAGCTTTCTTT. Its translation is CASAGQGTTEAFF.